Described below is a single T cell receptor (beta chain) sequence and its context. Its target is unknown. The record originates from a study of CD8+ T cells in alopecia areata. Broader study findings: Both scalp clonality and the expanded CD8+ clones among the top 100 showed a significant decrease with tofacitinib. Affected lesional scalp, above all in alopecia totalis/universalis, was more clonal than normal scalp.

Treatment here: oral pan-JAK inhibitor, 5-10 mg twice daily. TCR sequencing used cDNA made by reverse transcription of extracted RNA. Only in-frame clones appear in the TCRdb table, and some are missing; sequencing was by immunoSEQ multiplex PCR. The profile shows around 300,000 clones, about three fifths of them singletons. The junction had 7 bases not matched to a gene; V was cut back by 3 bases and J by 0 bases. The CDR3 runs 16 residues. The germline V gene has CDR1 MGHDK and CDR2 SYGVNS. The TCR originated in a human donor with alopecia areata. Sample: CD4+ T cells sorted from blood, taken between weeks 51 and 54, from a patient treated with tofacitinib. The chain recombines TRBV25-1 with TRBJ1-2, with 7 bases matching TRBD1. CDR3 sequence (DNA): TGTGCCAGCAGTGACAATCGCGGGACAGCTAACTATGGCTACACCTTC. It specifies CASSDNRGTANYGYTF.